One and the same sample provided the 23 T cell receptor beta chains below, sequenced in a study of regulatory T cells in long-lasting Graves disease. According to the study, TCR beta libraries were built with iRepertoire HTBI primers and CDR3-region Arm-PCR. MiXCR, run by TCRdb on the multiplex PCR reads, gives a single entry per CDR3 protein. Of approximately 470,000 distinct CDR3 sequences listed, roughly 17% were seen once; the top ten hold 9% to 15%. Time point specified: newly diagnosed GD, antithyroid drugs for less than 3 months. PBMC-extracted RNA yielded the TCR library. The same sample was also studied in work on T cells in Graves' hyperthyroidism and ophthalmopathy.

The specimen comprised peripheral blood mononuclear cells (PBMCs), sampled at new diagnosis, from a patient treated with antithyroid drugs. The receptors come from a man aged 35-49 years with Graves disease.

This clonotype was detected ten times or more. The V and J genes are TRBV5-5 and TRBJ2-7, with 7 bases identical to TRBD2. Germline CDR1 and CDR2: SGHKS and YYEKEE (reference sequence). The CDR3 length is 16 residues. Trimming took 3 bases from V and 3 from J; bases not matched to a gene: 12. DNA for the CDR3: TGTGCCAGCAGCTCGCCGGGAGGCGGCCTAAACTACGAGCAGTACTTC. It specifies CASSSPGGGLNYEQYF.

This clonotype has only a few counts. V usage is TRBV12-3 or TRBV12-4 and J usage is TRBJ2-5, with TRBD1 matching over 10 bases. The CDR3 extends over 15 amino acids. The junction had 5 bases not matched to a gene; V was cut back by 3 bases and J by 4 bases. The CDR3 region has the DNA TGTGCCAGCAGTTTGGGACAGGGGTTTGGAGAGACCCAGTACTTC. Translation: CASSLGQGFGETQYF.

This clonotype was seen only a few times. The gene calls are TRBV6-1 and TRBJ2-3; 13 bases are shared with TRBD2. Germline loops: CDR1 MNHNS, CDR2 SASEGT. The junction had 10 bases not matched to a gene; V was cut back by 6 bases and J by 4 bases. The CDR3 has 17 amino acids. The CDR3 region is CASRPWGLAGFSDTQYF. In DNA form, the CDR3 reads TGTGCCAGCAGACCATGGGGACTAGCGGGATTCTCAGATACGCAGTATTTT.

This clonotype was counted ten times or more. This sequence joins TRBV2 and TRBJ2-7, with no clear D. The length of the CDR3 is 13 residues. The germline V and J ends were trimmed by 6 bases and 3 bases, with 12 bases remaining between them. Per the germline V gene, CDR1 is SNHLY and CDR2 is FYNNEI. The DNA for the CDR3 is TGTGCCAGCAGCGTAGGACGAGTCTACGAGCAGTACTTC. Its protein product is CASSVGRVYEQYF.

This clonotype has more than one count but fewer than ten. The chain couples TRBV20-1 to TRBJ1-2; a possible D gene is TRBD1 (6 bases). Per the germline V gene, CDR1 is DFQATT and CDR2 is SNEGSKA (reference sequence). Trimming took off 4 bases at V and 4 bases at J, with 13 bases between the two ends. The CDR3 extends over 13 amino acids. DNA of the CDR3: TGCAGTGCTAATCGGGGGGCTAGCTATGGCTACACCTTC. Protein sequence: CSANRGASYGYTF.

This chain joins TRBV10-2 and TRBJ2-1, with unresolved D. V was trimmed by 0 bases and J by 3 bases, leaving 3 bases between them. CDR1 and CDR2 (germline): WSHSY, SAAADI. This CDR3 is built from 13 residues. In DNA, the CDR3 is TGCGCCAGCAGTGAGTCAAGCTACAATGAGCAGTTCTTC. It codes for CASSESSYNEQFF.

This clonotype came up a few times. The J gene is TRBJ2-2, the V gene TRBV29-1, with TRBD2 matching over 11 bases. In germline, CDR1 is SQVTM, CDR2 ANQGSEA. This CDR3 is 15 amino acids long. V dropped 2 bases and J dropped 3; count of bases not matched to a gene: 2. The CDR3 loop reads CSVETSGSYTGELFF. For the CDR3, the DNA is TGCAGCGTTGAAACTAGCGGGAGCTACACCGGGGAGCTGTTTTTT.

This clonotype was observed at least ten times. The genes are TRBV6-9 and TRBJ2-4; no clear D. From germline, CDR1 is MNHGY and CDR2 SVAAGI. The V end was cut by 4 bases, the J end by 0 bases, with 16 bases between. There are 17 residues in the CDR3. CDR3 DNA sequence: TGTGCCAGCAGTTCCCTCACGGGTGCCCGAGCCAAAAACATTCAGTACTTC. This codes for CASSSLTGARAKNIQYF.

This clonotype was observed a handful of times. V is TRBV11-2 and J is TRBJ2-2, with TRBD2 identical over 13 bases. The germline gives CDR1 SGHAT, CDR2 FQNNGV. V gave up 4 bases and J gave up 6 bases; unmatched junction bases: 11. The CDR3 is 18 amino acids. The CDR3 sequence is CASSSRTSGGSNAGELFF. The CDR3 DNA follows: TGTGCCAGCAGCTCCCGGACTAGCGGGGGAAGCAACGCCGGGGAGCTGTTTTTT.

This clonotype was detected a few times. The chain couples TRBV12-3 or TRBV12-4 to TRBJ1-4; no reliable D call. Deletions cut 1 base from V and 3 bases from J, with 6 bases between. The CDR3 spans 14 residues. The CDR3 DNA is TGTGCCAGCAGTTTAGTCAGATCTAATGAAAAACTGTTTTTT. Its protein product is CASSLVRSNEKLFF.

V and J are TRBV5-1 and TRBJ2-7, with 8 bases aligning to TRBD1. CDR1 SGHRS and CDR2 YFSETQ come from the germline V gene. J lost 2 bases, V lost 2 bases, and 6 bases had no gene match. This CDR3 contains 15 residues. For the CDR3, the DNA is TGCGCCAGCAGCTTTGAGACAGGGGCCACCTACGAGCAGTACTTC. Its protein is CASSFETGATYEQYF.

J is TRBJ1-4 and V is TRBV2; TRBD1 might be the D (5 bases). CDR3 length equals 11 residues. The V and J ends lost 9 bases and 8 bases respectively, with 10 bases between them. Germline V lookup: CDR1 SNHLY, CDR2 FYNNEI. CDR3 sequence reads: CARGLGEKLFF. The DNA for the CDR3 is TGTGCCAGGGGACTTGGGGAAAAACTGTTTTTT.

The V gene is TRBV20-1, the J gene TRBJ1-5, with 7 bases lining up with TRBD1. J gave up 6 bases and V 1 base, and 6 bases lay outside the gene matches. This CDR3 comprises 14 residues. Germline CDR1 DFQATT, CDR2 SNEGSKA (reference sequence). The CDR3 DNA sequence: TGCAGTGCTAGAGGGACAGGAACCATTCAGCCCCAGCATTTT. It specifies CSARGTGTIQPQHF.

About this clonotype itself: One base separates it from a far larger clone, so it is likely a read error. V is TRBV7-2 and J is TRBJ2-3; tentatively, D is TRBD1 (5 bases). Per germline, CDR1 SGHTA and CDR2 FQGNSA. This CDR3 has 13 residues. The CDR3 reads CASSFQGTDTQCF. In nucleotides, the CDR3 is TGTGCCAGCAGCTTCCAGGGAACAGATACGCAGTGTTTT.

Ten or more counts support this clonotype. The chain is built from TRBV11-2 and TRBJ2-7; the D call may be TRBD1 or TRBD2 (5 bases each). V lost 0 bases to trimming and J lost 4 bases, with 19 bases between them. CDR1 and CDR2 (germline): SGHAT, FQNNGV. The CDR3 extends over 17 amino acids. The CDR3 reads CASSLDPGRRNIYEQYF. In DNA form, the CDR3 reads TGTGCCAGCAGCTTAGATCCGGGACGGAGGAATATATACGAGCAGTACTTC.

The V call is TRBV7-3, the J call TRBJ2-1; D perhaps matches TRBD1 (5 bases). The V end lost 5 bases, the J end lost 0 bases, and 14 bases lay between the germline ends. The CDR3 length is 16 residues. Germline V CDR1 and CDR2: SGHTA, FQGTGA. The CDR3, as DNA: TGTGCCAGCAGCCTTAGGGGCTCCAACTCCTACAATGAGCAGTTCTTC. The encoded protein is CASSLRGSNSYNEQFF.

The chain is built from TRBV14 and TRBJ2-1; D is undetermined. Germline assignment: CDR1 SGHDN and CDR2 FVKESK. The V end lost 0 bases, the J end lost 9 bases, and 15 bases lay between the germline ends. The CDR3 extends over 15 amino acids. CDR3 sequence: CASSQDRWLTGEQFF. Here the CDR3 DNA reads TGTGCCAGCAGCCAAGATCGGTGGTTGACGGGTGAGCAGTTCTTC.

This clonotype was seen a few times. An end of the junction differs from the germline gene, which may be a read error. The chain combines TRBV4-1 with TRBJ2-6; TRBD1 matches at 11 bases. This CDR3 has 17 amino acids. From germline, CDR1 is MGHRA and CDR2 YSYEKL. CDR3 sequence: CASSQGDRGSGANVLTF. CDR3 coding DNA: TGTGCCAGCAGCCAAGGGGACAGGGGGTCTGGGGCCAACGTCCTGACTTTC.

This clonotype was observed a handful of times. This chain connects TRBV7-2 to TRBJ2-6, with 13 bases fitting TRBD2. This CDR3 contains 15 residues. The V gene's germline CDR1 is SGHTA and CDR2 FQGNSA. The V segment lost 4 bases and the J segment 11 bases; nucleotides outside the gene matches: 5. In nucleotides, the CDR3 is TGTGCCAGCAGCTCCTGGACTAGCGGGAGACACGTCCTGACTTTC. It codes for CASSSWTSGRHVLTF.

The chain carries TRBV28 and TRBJ1-2; D perhaps matches TRBD1 (5 bases). Trimming cost V 6 bases and J 8 bases, with 16 bases left between them. CDR1 is MDHEN, CDR2 SYDVKM, per germline. The CDR3 extends over 13 amino acids. The CDR3 DNA follows: TGTGCCAGCAGACCCACCGGGGCAGGAGGCTACACCTTC. Translated, it gives CASRPTGAGGYTF.

The table lists this clonotype with a few counts. The rearrangement joins TRBV28 to TRBJ2-5, with no clear D. Germline V gives CDR1 MDHEN, CDR2 SYDVKM. The CDR3 extends over 12 amino acids. V dropped 7 bases and J dropped 5 bases, with 11 bases sitting between them. Here the CDR3 DNA reads TGTGCCAGCACTCAGATAGGGGAGACCCAGTACTTC. This translates into CASTQIGETQYF.

This clonotype has ten or more counts. The V and J genes are TRBV24-1 and TRBJ2-3, with D unclear. Germline V gene sequence: CDR1 KGHDR, CDR2 SFDVKD. V was trimmed by 1 base and J by 4 bases, leaving 8 bases between them. This CDR3 has 14 amino acids. The CDR3: CATSDFTDSDTQYF. The CDR3 DNA reads TGTGCCACCAGTGATTTTACAGATTCAGATACGCAGTATTTT.

At least ten counts were recorded for this clonotype. The chain couples TRBV5-1 to TRBJ2-3, with D maybe TRBD2 (6 bases). This CDR3 has 15 amino acids. Germline V gene data show CDR1 as SGHRS and CDR2 as YFSETQ. Trimming took off 4 bases at V and 6 bases at J, with 18 bases between the two ends. DNA of the CDR3: TGCGCCAGCAGCGTCACCGGGACTCCGACCGATACGCAGTATTTT. Amino acid sequence: CASSVTGTPTDTQYF.